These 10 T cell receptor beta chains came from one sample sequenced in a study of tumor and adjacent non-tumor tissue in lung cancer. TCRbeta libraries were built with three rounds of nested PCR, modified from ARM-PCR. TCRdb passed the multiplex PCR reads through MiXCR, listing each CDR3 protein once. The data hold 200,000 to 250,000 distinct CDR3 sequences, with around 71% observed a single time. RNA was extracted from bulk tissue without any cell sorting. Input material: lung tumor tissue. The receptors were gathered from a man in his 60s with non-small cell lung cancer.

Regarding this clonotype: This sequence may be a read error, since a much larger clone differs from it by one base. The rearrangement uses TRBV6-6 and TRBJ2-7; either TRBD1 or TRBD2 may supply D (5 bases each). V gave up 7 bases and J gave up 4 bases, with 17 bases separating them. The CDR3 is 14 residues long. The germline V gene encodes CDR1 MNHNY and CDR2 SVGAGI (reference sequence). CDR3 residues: CASKTGTPGYEQYF. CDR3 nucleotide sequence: TGTGCCAGCAAAACCGGGACGCCTGGGTACGAGCAGTACTTC.

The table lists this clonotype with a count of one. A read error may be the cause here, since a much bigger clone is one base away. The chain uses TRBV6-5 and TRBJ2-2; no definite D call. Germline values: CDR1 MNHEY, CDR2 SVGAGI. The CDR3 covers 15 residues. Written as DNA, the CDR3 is TGTGCCTGCAGTTACTTTGGGGTAGAGACCGGGGAGCTGTTTTTT. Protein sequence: CACSYFGVETGELFF.

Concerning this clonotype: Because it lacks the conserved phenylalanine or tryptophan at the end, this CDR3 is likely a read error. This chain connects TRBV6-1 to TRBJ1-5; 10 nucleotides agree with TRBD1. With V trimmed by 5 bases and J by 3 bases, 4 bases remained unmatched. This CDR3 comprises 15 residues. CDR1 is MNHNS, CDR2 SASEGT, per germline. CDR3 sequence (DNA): TGTGCCAGCAGTTTCGACAGGGGGCCCAATCAGCCCCAGCATTGT. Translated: CASSFDRGPNQPQHC.

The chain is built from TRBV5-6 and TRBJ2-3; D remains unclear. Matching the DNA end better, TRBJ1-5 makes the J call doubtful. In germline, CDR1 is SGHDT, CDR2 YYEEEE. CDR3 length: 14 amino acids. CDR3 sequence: CASSQDQRADTQHF. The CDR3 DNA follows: TGTGCCAGCAGCCAGGACCAGCGAGCAGATACGCAGCATTTT.

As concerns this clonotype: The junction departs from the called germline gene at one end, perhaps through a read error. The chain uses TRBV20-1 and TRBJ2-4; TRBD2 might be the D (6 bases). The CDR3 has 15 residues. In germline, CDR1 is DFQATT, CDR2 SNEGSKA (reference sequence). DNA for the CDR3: TGCAGTTCTAGTAAACAAGTGGGGGGATCGGACATTCAGTACTTC. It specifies CSSSKQVGGSDIQYF.

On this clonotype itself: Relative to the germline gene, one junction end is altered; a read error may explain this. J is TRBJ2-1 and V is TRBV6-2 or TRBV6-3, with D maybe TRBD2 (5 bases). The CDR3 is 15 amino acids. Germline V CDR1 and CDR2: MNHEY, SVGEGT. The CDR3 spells CSSIYRGGSRDEQFF. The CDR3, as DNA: TGTTCCAGTATTTATAGAGGTGGGAGCCGGGATGAGCAGTTCTTC.

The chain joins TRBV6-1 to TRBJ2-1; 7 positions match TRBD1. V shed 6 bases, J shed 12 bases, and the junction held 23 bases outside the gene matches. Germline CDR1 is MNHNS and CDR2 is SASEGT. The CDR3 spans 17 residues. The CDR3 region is CASRERVGGRGPESQFF. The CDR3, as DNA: TGTGCCAGCAGAGAACGGGTCGGTGGAAGGGGGCCTGAGTCGCAGTTCTTC.

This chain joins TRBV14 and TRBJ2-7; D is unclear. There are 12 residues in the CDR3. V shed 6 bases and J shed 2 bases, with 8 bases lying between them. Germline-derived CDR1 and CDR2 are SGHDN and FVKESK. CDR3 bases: TGTGCCAGCAGTCGTATACCCTACGAGCAGTACTTC. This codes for CASSRIPYEQYF.

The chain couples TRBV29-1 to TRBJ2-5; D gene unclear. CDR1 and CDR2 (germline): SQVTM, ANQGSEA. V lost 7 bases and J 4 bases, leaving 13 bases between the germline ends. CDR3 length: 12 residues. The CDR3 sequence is CSAIRPGETQYF. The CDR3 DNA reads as TGCAGCGCCATCAGACCGGGAGAGACCCAGTACTTC. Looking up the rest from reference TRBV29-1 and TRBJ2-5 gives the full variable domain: SAVISQKPSRDICQRGTSLTIQCQVDSQVTMMFWYRQQPGQSLTLIATANQGSEATYESGFVIDKFPISRPNLTFSTLTVSNMSPEDSSIYLCSAIRPGETQYFGPGTRLLVL.

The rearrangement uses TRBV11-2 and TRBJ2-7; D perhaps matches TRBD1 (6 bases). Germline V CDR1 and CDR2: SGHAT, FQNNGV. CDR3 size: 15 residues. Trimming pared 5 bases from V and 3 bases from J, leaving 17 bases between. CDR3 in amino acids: CASSQDRTLLYEQYF. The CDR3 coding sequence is TGTGCCAGCAGCCAAGACAGGACCCTCCTCTACGAGCAGTACTTC.